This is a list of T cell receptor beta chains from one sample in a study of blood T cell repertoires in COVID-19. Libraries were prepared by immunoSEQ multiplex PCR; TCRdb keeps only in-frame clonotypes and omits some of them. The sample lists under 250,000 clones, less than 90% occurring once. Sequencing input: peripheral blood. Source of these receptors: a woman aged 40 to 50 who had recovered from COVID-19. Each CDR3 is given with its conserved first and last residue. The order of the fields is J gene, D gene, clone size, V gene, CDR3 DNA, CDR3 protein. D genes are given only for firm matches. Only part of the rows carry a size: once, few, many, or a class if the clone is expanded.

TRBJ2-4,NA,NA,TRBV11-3,TGTGCCAGCAGCTTAGATCCGTTACTAGCCAAAAACATTCAGTACTTC,CASSLDPLLAKNIQYF
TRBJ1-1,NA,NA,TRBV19,TGTGCCAGTAGGACAGGGAACACTGAAGCTTTCTTT,CASRTGNTEAFF
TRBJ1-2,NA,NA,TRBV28,TGTGCCAGCAGGACCGCACAGGCAACTAACTATGGCTACACCTTC,CASRTAQATNYGYTF
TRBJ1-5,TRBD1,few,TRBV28,TGTGCCAGCAGTTTACTCGACAGGGACGATCAGCCCCAGCATTTT,CASSLLDRDDQPQHF
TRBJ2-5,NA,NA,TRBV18,TGTGCCAGCTCACCCATTGTGGGCCAGTTGTATGAGACCCAGTACTTC,CASSPIVGQLYETQYF
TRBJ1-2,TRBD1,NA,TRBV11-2,TGTGCCAGCAGCTACGTGGGGCAGGGGGCGAGTGGCTACACCTTC,CASSYVGQGASGYTF
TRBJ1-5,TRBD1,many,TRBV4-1,TGCGCCAGCAGCCCCCGGGACAGGGGGTTTCAGCCCCAGCATTTT,CASSPRDRGFQPQHF
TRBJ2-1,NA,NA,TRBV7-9,TGTGCCAGCAGCCTCTCAGCGGCGCAGGCCAATGAGCAGTTCTTC,CASSLSAAQANEQFF
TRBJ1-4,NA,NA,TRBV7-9,TGTGCCAGCAGCTCCCGTAGTCGAACAACTAATGAAAAACTGTTTTTT,CASSSRSRTTNEKLFF
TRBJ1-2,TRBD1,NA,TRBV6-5,TGTGCCAGCAGGAGGGGACAGGGTGACTATGGCTACACCTTC,CASRRGQGDYGYTF